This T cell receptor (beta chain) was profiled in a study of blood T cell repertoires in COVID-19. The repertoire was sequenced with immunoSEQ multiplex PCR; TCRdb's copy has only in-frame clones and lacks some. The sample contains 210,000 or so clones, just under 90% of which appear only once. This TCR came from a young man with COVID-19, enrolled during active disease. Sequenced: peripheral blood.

In DNA form, the CDR3 reads TGTGCCAGCAGTACCCGGGGGTATTTTGGGGGACAGGGGAACAATCAGCCCCAGCATTTT. As protein: CASSTRGYFGGQGNNQPQHF. The chain uses TRBV27 and TRBJ1-5; 10 positions agree with TRBD1. CDR3 size: 20 residues. Germline values: CDR1 MNHEY, CDR2 SMNVEV (reference sequence). Trimming removed 5 bases from V and 3 bases from J; junction bases left unmatched: 19.